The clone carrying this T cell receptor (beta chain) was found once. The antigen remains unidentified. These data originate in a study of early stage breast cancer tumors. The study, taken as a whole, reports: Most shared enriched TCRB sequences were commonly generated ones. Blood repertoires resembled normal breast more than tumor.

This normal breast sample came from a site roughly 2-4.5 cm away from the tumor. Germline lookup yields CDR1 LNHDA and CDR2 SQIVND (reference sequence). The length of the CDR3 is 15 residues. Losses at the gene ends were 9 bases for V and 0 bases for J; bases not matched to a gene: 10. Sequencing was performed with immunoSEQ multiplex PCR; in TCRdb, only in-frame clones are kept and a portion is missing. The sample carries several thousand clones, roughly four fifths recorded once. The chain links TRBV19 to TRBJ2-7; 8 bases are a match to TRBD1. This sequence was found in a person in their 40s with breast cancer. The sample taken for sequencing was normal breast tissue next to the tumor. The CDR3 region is CASPRTGKSSYEQYF. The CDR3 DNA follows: TGTGCCAGCCCTCGGACAGGGAAAAGCTCCTACGAGCAGTACTTC.